The 25 T cell receptor beta chains reported below all come from one sample, sequenced in a study of blood T cell repertoires in COVID-19. Some clones are missing from TCRdb's copy, which holds only in-frame ones; the method was immunoSEQ multiplex PCR. The repertoire holds about 150,000 clones, with roughly 84% as singletons. The sequenced sample consisted of peripheral blood. The origin of the receptors is a woman between 45 and 65 years old with acute or convalescent COVID-19.

The V gene is TRBV5-1, the J gene TRBJ2-4, with D possibly matching TRBD2 (5 bases). There are 17 residues in the CDR3. The ends were cut back, 0 bases at V and 1 base at J, with 14 bases in the middle. CDR1 is SGHRS, CDR2 YFSETQ, per germline. The CDR3 region is CASSLGMRESAKNIQYF. Here the CDR3 DNA reads TGCGCCAGCAGCTTGGGGATGAGGGAGTCGGCCAAAAACATTCAGTACTTC.

The chain combines TRBV7-9 with TRBJ2-6, with D perhaps matching TRBD2 (6 bases). Germline CDR1 reads SEHNR; CDR2 reads FQNEAQ (reference sequence). The V and J ends lost 5 bases and 0 bases respectively, with 8 bases between them. CDR3 length equals 15 residues. The CDR3: CASSPGGSGANVLTF. As DNA, the CDR3 is TGTGCCAGCAGCCCCGGGGGCTCTGGGGCCAACGTCCTGACTTTC.

The J gene is TRBJ1-2, the V gene TRBV18; TRBD1 matches at 8 bases. V lost 3 bases and J lost 5; bases outside the gene matches: 5. CDR1 and CDR2 from the germline V gene are KGHSH and LQKENI. The CDR3 loop spans 14 amino acids. The CDR3 sequence: CASSPGTGEYGYTF. As DNA, the CDR3 is TGTGCCAGCTCACCGGGGACAGGCGAGTATGGCTACACCTTC.

The V gene is TRBV19, the J gene TRBJ2-2, with TRBD2 matching over 8 bases. Losses at the gene ends were 0 bases for V and 4 bases for J; bases not matched to a gene: 16. Germline CDR1 LNHDA, CDR2 SQIVND (reference sequence). There are 20 residues in the CDR3. The CDR3 DNA sequence: TGTGCCAGTAGTATAGAAAACGGGAGGGCCCCCGGGGAGGGCACCGGGGAGCTGTTTTTT. It is translated as CASSIENGRAPGEGTGELFF.

This clone showed up just once. CDR3 residues: CASSPGGGPREQYF. The CDR3, as DNA: TGTGCCAGCTCACCAGGGGGGGGCCCTCGGGAGCAGTACTTC. The chain is built from TRBV18 and TRBJ2-7; D may be TRBD2 (7 bases). The CDR3 contains 14 residues. Germline V CDR1 and CDR2: KGHSH, LQKENI. Trimming left V 2 bases short and J 7 bases short, with 15 bases between.

This rearrangement joins TRBV27 to TRBJ2-1; no clear D gene. Germline V gene sequence: CDR1 MNHEY, CDR2 SMNVEV (reference sequence). The CDR3 length is 14 residues. The V end was cut by 3 bases, the J end by 5 bases, with 11 bases between. The CDR3 coding sequence is TGTGCCAGCAGTTTTTACAGCACAAACAATGAGCAGTTCTTC. It yields the protein CASSFYSTNNEQFF.

This chain uses TRBV19 with TRBJ1-2; 11 nucleotides agree with TRBD1. The CDR3 loop spans 14 amino acids. J gave up 7 bases and V 3 bases, and 4 bases lay outside the gene matches. Germline CDR1 LNHDA, CDR2 SQIVND (reference sequence). CDR3 DNA: TGTGCCAGTAGTATCGGACAGGGGGCGTTTGGCTACACCTTC. As protein: CASSIGQGAFGYTF.

The V call is TRBV4-2, the J call TRBJ2-3; 7 bases are a match to TRBD2. The germline CDR1 and CDR2 sequences are LGHNA and YNFKEQ. CDR3 length: 14 residues. Germline trimming cut 4 bases from V and 4 bases from J; bases unmatched to any gene: 5. This CDR3 reads CASSPSGTSDTQYF. The CDR3 bases are TGTGCCAGCAGCCCGAGCGGGACTTCAGATACGCAGTATTTT.

The CDR3 nucleotides read TGTGCCAGCAGCTTAACAGCCTACAATGAGCAGTTCTTC. It yields the protein CASSLTAYNEQFF. The V call is TRBV7-8, the J call TRBJ2-1; D is ambiguous. Between the trimmed V and J ends, which lost 2 bases and 2 bases, there was a span of 4 bases. The CDR3 length is 13 residues. Germline V gives CDR1 SGHVS, CDR2 FQNEAQ.

This clone was seen only once. The gene calls are TRBV6-6 and TRBJ1-2, with 12 bases matching TRBD1. V lost 7 bases to trimming and J lost 5 bases; unmatched junction nucleotides: 5. Germline CDR1 MNHNY, CDR2 SVGAGI (reference sequence). This CDR3 is built from 14 residues. The CDR3 DNA reads TGTGCCAGCACCCCGGGACAGGGGGCGTATGGCTACACCTTC. Its protein product is CASTPGQGAYGYTF.

The V call is TRBV7-6, the J call TRBJ2-2, with 15 bases that match TRBD2. V lost 5 bases to trimming and J lost 6 bases; unmatched junction nucleotides: 7. CDR3 length: 17 amino acids. Germline CDR1 reads SGHVS; CDR2 reads FNYEAQ. CDR3 in DNA: TGTGCCAGCAGCAGGACTAGCGGGGGGGCAAGTCCCGGGGAGCTGTTTTTT. It codes for CASSRTSGGASPGELFF.

The J gene is TRBJ2-1, the V gene TRBV5-1; D perhaps matches TRBD1 (6 bases). This CDR3 is 14 amino acids long. The germline CDR1 and CDR2 sequences are SGHRS and YFSETQ. Trimming stripped 0 bases from V and 4 bases from J, with 8 bases between. The CDR3 region has the DNA TGCGCCAGCAGCTTGGGGGGGCGGTACAATGAGCAGTTCTTC. This translates into CASSLGGRYNEQFF.

In its sample, this clone was seen a few times. J is TRBJ1-4 and V is TRBV18, with TRBD1 identical over 8 bases. CDR3 length equals 14 residues. Germline CDR1 and CDR2: KGHSH and LQKENI. The V segment lost 3 bases and the J segment 7 bases; nucleotides outside the gene matches: 4. CDR3 amino acids: CASSPDRVGEKLFF. For the CDR3, the DNA is TGTGCCAGCTCACCGGACAGGGTAGGTGAAAAACTGTTTTTT.

This clone was picked up a small number of times. This chain's CDR3 is CASSQVQSGGDQPQHF. CDR3 coding DNA: TGCGCCAGCAGCCAAGTTCAGTCAGGGGGCGATCAGCCCCAGCATTTT. This chain joins TRBV4-1 and TRBJ1-5; TRBD1 aligns across 8 bases. Germline trimming cut 1 base from V and 5 bases from J; bases unmatched to any gene: 7. The CDR3 has 16 amino acids. The germline V gene has CDR1 MGHRA and CDR2 YSYEKL.

This chain uses TRBV9 with TRBJ1-6; 10 bases fit TRBD1. CDR1 SGDLS and CDR2 YYNGEE come from the germline V gene. V lost 4 bases and J lost 9; bases outside the gene matches: 7. CDR3 size: 15 residues. CDR3 region: CASSPNGQGGSPLHF. As DNA, the CDR3 is TGTGCCAGCAGCCCAAACGGACAGGGGGGTTCACCCCTCCACTTT.

To note about this clone: Other DNA sequences in the sample encode the same CDR3. V gene TRBV4-2 combines with J gene TRBJ2-2, with a tentative D call TRBD2 (6 bases). Trimming left V 4 bases short and J 5 bases short, with 11 bases between. Germline V lookup: CDR1 LGHNA, CDR2 YNFKEQ. This CDR3 comprises 14 residues. The CDR3 bases are TGTGCCAGCAGCCTTGGGACTCAGACCGGGGAGCTGTTTTTT. Amino acid sequence: CASSLGTQTGELFF.

The rearrangement links TRBV2 to TRBJ1-4; D is unresolved. Germline values: CDR1 SNHLY, CDR2 FYNNEI. V was shortened by 7 bases and J by 3 bases, with 9 bases between the two germline ends. The CDR3 has 13 residues. The CDR3 coding sequence is TGTGCCAGCATGATCCAGGCTAATGAAAAACTGTTTTTT. Translating gives CASMIQANEKLFF.

The chain couples TRBV7-8 to TRBJ1-1; TRBD1 matches at 7 bases. CDR3 size: 14 residues. Germline V CDR1 and CDR2: SGHVS, FQNEAQ. The ends lost 5 bases at V and 3 bases at J; junction bases unmatched: 6. The CDR3 nucleotides are TGTGCCAGCAGCCAGGGGGAGGGGTACACTGAAGCTTTCTTT. Protein product: CASSQGEGYTEAFF.

This chain links TRBV19 with TRBJ1-2, with 7 bases fitting TRBD1. The germline CDR1 and CDR2 sequences are LNHDA and SQIVND (reference sequence). Trimming took 7 bases from V and 5 from J; bases not matched to a gene: 13. CDR3 length equals 15 residues. CDR3 amino acids: CASIGPTGNRYGYTF. CDR3 DNA: TGTGCCAGTATTGGTCCGACAGGGAATAGGTATGGCTACACCTTC.

The chain has TRBV6-5 and TRBJ2-7, with 9 bases identical to TRBD1. Germline lookup yields CDR1 MNHEY and CDR2 SVGAGI. The junction had 5 bases not matched to a gene; V was cut back by 5 bases and J by 0 bases. The CDR3 is 15 residues long. In nucleotides, the CDR3 is TGTGCCAGCAGTCCCCGGACAGGGGTCTCCTACGAGCAGTACTTC. Amino acids: CASSPRTGVSYEQYF.

This chain connects TRBV6-5 to TRBJ1-1; D possibly corresponds to TRBD1 (6 bases). Germline assignment: CDR1 MNHEY and CDR2 SVGAGI. Trimming shortened V by 0 bases and J by 2 bases, and 13 bases separated the two germline ends. The CDR3 is made up of 16 amino acids. CDR3 amino acids: CASSYSSGGFNTEAFF. The CDR3 DNA sequence: TGTGCCAGCAGTTACTCGTCTGGGGGCTTTAACACTGAAGCTTTCTTT.

V gene TRBV4-3 combines with J gene TRBJ1-2; no firm D call. The germline CDR1 and CDR2 sequences are LGHNA and YSLEER. The CDR3 has 14 residues. Trimming took off 0 bases at V and 8 bases at J, with 13 bases between the two ends. CDR3 amino acids: CASSQEQTRGGYTF. The CDR3 bases are TGCGCCAGCAGCCAAGAACAGACAAGAGGGGGCTACACCTTC.

The rearrangement joins TRBV11-2 to TRBJ2-1, with D tentatively TRBD1 (5 bases). Germline CDR1 is SGHAT and CDR2 is FQNNGV. The CDR3 loop spans 16 amino acids. Trimming left V 0 bases short and J 3 bases short, with 12 bases between. CDR3 DNA sequence: TGTGCCAGCAGCTTAGAGGGTCGCAGGGACTACAATGAGCAGTTCTTC. This sequence encodes CASSLEGRRDYNEQFF.

The V and J genes are TRBV18 and TRBJ2-2; D call uncertain. Germline V gene data show CDR1 as KGHSH and CDR2 as LQKENI. This CDR3 comprises 14 residues. V was clipped by 2 bases and J by 3 bases, with 7 bases between them. The CDR3, as DNA: TGTGCCAGCTCACCATTGGCTTACACCGGGGAGCTGTTTTTT. Protein product: CASSPLAYTGELFF.

This clone was seen a single time. The V call is TRBV27, the J call TRBJ1-3; D may be TRBD1 (5 bases). The CDR3 spans 17 residues. Germline CDR1 reads MNHEY; CDR2 reads SMNVEV (reference sequence). Deletions cut 3 bases from V and 0 bases from J, with 15 bases between. CDR3 amino acids: CASSFPTHRHSGNTIYF. DNA of the CDR3: TGTGCCAGCAGTTTCCCTACCCACAGGCACTCTGGAAACACCATATATTTT.